This TCR beta chain was obtained from a study of blood T cell repertoires in COVID-19. Study as a whole: From the United States, Italy and Spain came samples of acute and convalescent COVID-19. PBMCs, B-cell-depleted T cells, or T cells were the source of the cDNA or gDNA that made up the material.

As processed by the authors: Nucleated cell number was recorded as an estimate derived from reference gene primer amplification. The data were produced by immunoSEQ multiplex PCR, yet TCRdb's version contains in-frame clones alone and is incomplete. That table furnishes V, J and clone size, whereas the DNA furnished D and trimming. The sample holds some 25,000 clones, 90% to 95% seen once. The CDR3 loop spans 16 amino acids. The ends were cut back, 2 bases at V and 9 bases at J, with 20 bases in the middle. CDR1 is MNHEY, CDR2 SVGAGI, per germline. Sequencing was performed on peripheral blood. The TCR sequence derives from a woman in her forties or fifties with active COVID-19. J is TRBJ2-1 and V is TRBV6-5; D is perhaps TRBD1 (7 bases). The CDR3 reads CASSYEETGRTREQFF. Here the CDR3 DNA reads TGTGCCAGCAGTTACGAGGAGACAGGGAGGACTCGTGAGCAGTTCTTC.